A selection of T cell receptor beta chains follows, all from one sample in a study of blood T cell repertoires in COVID-19. Sequenced by immunoSEQ multiplex PCR; TCRdb stores in-frame clones only, minus some. In the table there are fewer than 90,000 clones, 78% of which are singletons. The sample comprised peripheral blood. The source is a man aged 65 to 85 with COVID-19, enrolled during active disease. CDR3s include the opening cysteine and the closing phenylalanine or tryptophan. Fields, in order: V gene, clone size, J gene, D gene, CDR3 protein, CDR3 DNA. The D gene is left open where the match is weak. Expanded clones get a size class; other rows say once, few or many, or leave the size out.

v_gene: TRBV18
abundance: -
j_gene: TRBJ1-5
d_gene: -
CDR3aa: CASSPTGSSNQPQHF
CDR3nt: TGTGCCAGCTCACCGACAGGTTCTAGCAATCAGCCCCAGCATTTT

v_gene: TRBV6-2/TRBV6-3
abundance: -
j_gene: TRBJ2-2
d_gene: -
CDR3aa: CASSLFGPQNTGELFF
CDR3nt: TGTGCCAGCAGTTTATTTGGGCCACAGAACACCGGGGAGCTGTTTTTT

v_gene: TRBV19
abundance: -
j_gene: TRBJ1-5
d_gene: -
CDR3aa: CASNVAGNQPQHF
CDR3nt: TGTGCCAGTAATGTGGCAGGTAACCAGCCCCAGCATTTT

v_gene: TRBV5-1
abundance: -
j_gene: TRBJ2-1
d_gene: TRBD1
CDR3aa: CASSLGRDRVYEQFF
CDR3nt: TGCGCCAGCAGCTTGGGGCGGGACAGGGTGTACGAGCAGTTCTTC

v_gene: TRBV24-1
abundance: -
j_gene: TRBJ2-3
d_gene: TRBD2
CDR3aa: CATSGGVSTDTQYF
CDR3nt: TGTGCCACCAGCGGGGGGGTTAGCACAGATACGCAGTATTTT

v_gene: TRBV28
abundance: once
j_gene: TRBJ1-1
d_gene: TRBD1
CDR3aa: CASSLWGQGAYTEAFF
CDR3nt: TGTGCCAGCAGTTTATGGGGGCAGGGGGCCTACACTGAAGCTTTCTTT

v_gene: TRBV10-2
abundance: -
j_gene: TRBJ1-1
d_gene: TRBD1
CDR3aa: CATRQGGNTEAFF
CDR3nt: TGCGCCACCCGACAGGGAGGGAACACTGAAGCTTTCTTT

v_gene: TRBV5-4
abundance: -
j_gene: TRBJ2-1
d_gene: -
CDR3aa: CASSLGASVNEQFF
CDR3nt: TGTGCCAGCAGCTTGGGGGCTAGCGTAAATGAGCAGTTCTTC

v_gene: TRBV7-2
abundance: -
j_gene: TRBJ2-7
d_gene: TRBD2
CDR3aa: CASSWGLAGGYEQYF
CDR3nt: TGTGCCAGCAGCTGGGGACTGGCGGGGGGCTACGAGCAGTACTTC

v_gene: TRBV5-6
abundance: few
j_gene: TRBJ1-2
d_gene: TRBD1
CDR3aa: CASSPTGDYGYTF
CDR3nt: TGTGCCAGCAGCCCCACAGGGGACTATGGCTACACCTTC

v_gene: TRBV6-2/TRBV6-3
abundance: -
j_gene: TRBJ2-7
d_gene: TRBD1
CDR3aa: CASSPPRDRGYEQYF
CDR3nt: TGTGCCAGCAGTCCCCCCCGGGACAGGGGTTACGAGCAGTACTTC

v_gene: TRBV12-3/TRBV12-4
abundance: once
j_gene: TRBJ2-1
d_gene: -
CDR3aa: CASSSLATEQFF
CDR3nt: TGTGCCAGCAGTTCACTCGCAACGGAGCAGTTCTTC

v_gene: TRBV19
abundance: -
j_gene: TRBJ2-7
d_gene: TRBD2
CDR3aa: CASRITSGGSSYEQYF
CDR3nt: TGTGCCAGTAGAATAACTAGCGGGGGTTCCTCCTACGAGCAGTACTTC

v_gene: TRBV9
abundance: -
j_gene: TRBJ2-1
d_gene: TRBD2
CDR3aa: CASSPSSGSGGEQFF
CDR3nt: TGTGCCAGCAGCCCCTCTAGCGGGAGCGGGGGTGAGCAGTTCTTC

v_gene: TRBV19
abundance: -
j_gene: TRBJ1-1
d_gene: -
CDR3aa: CATKSGSNTEAFF
CDR3nt: TGTGCCACCAAGAGCGGGAGTAACACTGAAGCTTTCTTT

v_gene: TRBV29-1
abundance: -
j_gene: TRBJ2-1
d_gene: -
CDR3aa: CSVDRGASGSSSYNEQFF
CDR3nt: TGCAGCGTTGACCGCGGGGCATCAGGGTCCAGCTCCTACAATGAGCAGTTCTTC

v_gene: TRBV18
abundance: -
j_gene: TRBJ1-2
d_gene: TRBD1
CDR3aa: CASSPQGQGANYGYTF
CDR3nt: TGTGCCAGCTCACCCCAAGGACAGGGCGCTAACTATGGCTACACCTTC

v_gene: TRBV5-1
abundance: few
j_gene: TRBJ1-2
d_gene: -
CDR3aa: CASSLDPRGRYGYTF
CDR3nt: TGCGCCAGCAGCTTGGATCCCAGGGGTCGATATGGCTACACCTTC

v_gene: TRBV4-3
abundance: few
j_gene: TRBJ2-1
d_gene: TRBD1
CDR3aa: CASSQDGTGVNEQFF
CDR3nt: TGCGCCAGCAGCCAAGACGGGACAGGGGTGAATGAGCAGTTCTTC

v_gene: TRBV27
abundance: many
j_gene: TRBJ1-2
d_gene: TRBD1
CDR3aa: CASSPYPRQGAGYGYTF
CDR3nt: TGTGCCAGCAGTCCATACCCTAGACAGGGGGCAGGGTATGGCTACACCTTC

v_gene: TRBV5-5
abundance: -
j_gene: TRBJ1-5
d_gene: TRBD1
CDR3aa: CASSTTGYGNQPQHF
CDR3nt: TGTGCCAGCAGCACGACAGGGTACGGCAATCAGCCCCAGCATTTT

v_gene: TRBV19
abundance: few
j_gene: TRBJ2-7
d_gene: TRBD1
CDR3aa: CASSFRTGTYEQYF
CDR3nt: TGTGCCAGTAGTTTCCGGACAGGGACCTACGAGCAGTACTTC

v_gene: TRBV28
abundance: once
j_gene: TRBJ1-5
d_gene: -
CDR3aa: CASGVRGGNQPQHF
CDR3nt: TGTGCCAGCGGGGTTAGGGGTGGCAATCAGCCCCAGCATTTT

v_gene: TRBV27
abundance: -
j_gene: TRBJ2-1
d_gene: TRBD2
CDR3aa: CASSQSGLGYNEQFF
CDR3nt: TGTGCCAGCAGTCAATCGGGACTAGGCTACAATGAGCAGTTCTTC

v_gene: TRBV7-6
abundance: -
j_gene: TRBJ2-1
d_gene: TRBD2
CDR3aa: CASSPGLAGGSLGNEQFF
CDR3nt: TGTGCCAGCAGCCCAGGACTAGCGGGGGGATCCCTGGGCAATGAGCAGTTCTTC

v_gene: TRBV2
abundance: -
j_gene: TRBJ2-5
d_gene: -
CDR3aa: CASMGRESEETQYF
CDR3nt: TGTGCCAGCATGGGGAGAGAATCCGAAGAGACCCAGTACTTC

v_gene: TRBV12-2
abundance: -
j_gene: TRBJ2-2
d_gene: -
CDR3aa: CASRLPRRGRNTGELFF
CDR3nt: TGTGCAAGTCGCTTACCCCGTCGGGGGAGGAACACCGGGGAGCTGTTTTTT

v_gene: TRBV19
abundance: -
j_gene: TRBJ1-1
d_gene: -
CDR3aa: CASSRELNTEAFF
CDR3nt: TGTGCCAGTAGTCGAGAGTTGAACACTGAAGCTTTCTTT

v_gene: TRBV10-2
abundance: -
j_gene: TRBJ2-7
d_gene: TRBD1
CDR3aa: CASTDRGGYEQYF
CDR3nt: TGCGCCAGCACAGACAGGGGGGGGTACGAGCAGTACTTC

v_gene: TRBV6-2/TRBV6-3
abundance: -
j_gene: TRBJ2-1
d_gene: -
CDR3aa: CASSYGGSRSEQFF
CDR3nt: TGTGCCAGCAGTTACGGTGGTAGCCGGAGTGAGCAGTTCTTC

v_gene: TRBV2
abundance: -
j_gene: TRBJ2-1
d_gene: -
CDR3aa: CASSTTPRGLHNEQFF
CDR3nt: TGTGCCAGCAGCACCACCCCGAGGGGACTCCACAATGAGCAGTTCTTC

v_gene: TRBV5-8
abundance: -
j_gene: TRBJ2-7
d_gene: TRBD1
CDR3aa: CASSRQGYEQYF
CDR3nt: TGTGCCAGCTCCCGACAGGGGTACGAGCAGTACTTC

v_gene: TRBV28
abundance: -
j_gene: TRBJ1-2
d_gene: -
CDR3aa: CASSLPGHPNYGYTF
CDR3nt: TGTGCCAGCAGTCTACCGGGACACCCGAACTATGGCTACACCTTC

v_gene: TRBV11-2
abundance: -
j_gene: TRBJ2-7
d_gene: -
CDR3aa: CASSLYNGEQYF
CDR3nt: TGTGCCAGCAGCTTATATAACGGCGAGCAGTACTTC

v_gene: TRBV28
abundance: once
j_gene: TRBJ2-7
d_gene: -
CDR3aa: CASSFVSGGEQYF
CDR3nt: TGTGCCAGCAGTTTCGTGAGTGGAGGCGAGCAGTACTTC

v_gene: TRBV20-1
abundance: -
j_gene: TRBJ2-3
d_gene: TRBD1
CDR3aa: CSASRGRGTGVTDTQYF
CDR3nt: TGCAGTGCTAGTCGGGGCCGAGGGACAGGGGTGACAGATACGCAGTATTTT

v_gene: TRBV6-2/TRBV6-3
abundance: few
j_gene: TRBJ1-6
d_gene: -
CDR3aa: CASSRMGGSPLHF
CDR3nt: TGTGCCAGCAGTCGGATGGGGGGTTCACCCCTCCACTTT

v_gene: TRBV6-1
abundance: -
j_gene: TRBJ2-7
d_gene: TRBD1
CDR3aa: CASSDRGQGAYEQYF
CDR3nt: TGTGCCAGCAGTGATAGGGGACAGGGGGCATACGAGCAGTACTTC

v_gene: TRBV5-4
abundance: -
j_gene: TRBJ2-7
d_gene: -
CDR3aa: CASRVDRSSYEQYF
CDR3nt: TGTGCCAGCAGGGTTGACAGGAGCTCCTACGAGCAGTACTTC

v_gene: TRBV12-3/TRBV12-4
abundance: few
j_gene: TRBJ1-5
d_gene: -
CDR3aa: CASSWGGNQPQHF
CDR3nt: TGTGCCAGCAGTTGGGGAGGCAATCAGCCCCAGCATTTT

v_gene: TRBV24-1
abundance: -
j_gene: TRBJ2-2
d_gene: TRBD1
CDR3aa: CATSESYRGLNTGELFF
CDR3nt: TGTGCCACCAGTGAATCCTACAGGGGGTTAAACACCGGGGAGCTGTTTTTT

v_gene: TRBV7-9
abundance: -
j_gene: TRBJ2-7
d_gene: TRBD2
CDR3aa: CASSLVAGDYEQYF
CDR3nt: TGTGCCAGCAGCTTAGTAGCGGGAGATTACGAGCAGTACTTC

v_gene: TRBV7-2
abundance: -
j_gene: TRBJ1-3
d_gene: -
CDR3aa: CASRRDFDSGNTIYF
CDR3nt: TGTGCCAGCAGACGGGACTTCGACTCTGGAAACACCATATATTTT

v_gene: TRBV23-1
abundance: -
j_gene: TRBJ1-1
d_gene: -
CDR3aa: CASPVNTEAFF
CDR3nt: TGCGCCAGCCCCGTGAACACTGAAGCTTTCTTT

v_gene: TRBV5-5
abundance: -
j_gene: TRBJ2-1
d_gene: -
CDR3aa: CASSSYNEQFF
CDR3nt: TGTGCCAGCAGCTCTTACAATGAGCAGTTCTTC

v_gene: TRBV9
abundance: -
j_gene: TRBJ2-2
d_gene: -
CDR3aa: CASTIGAGTGELFF
CDR3nt: TGTGCCAGCACCATCGGCGCGGGCACCGGGGAGCTGTTTTTT

v_gene: TRBV3-1/TRBV3-2
abundance: -
j_gene: TRBJ2-3
d_gene: TRBD2
CDR3aa: CASSQDSGGGTDTQYF
CDR3nt: TGTGCCAGCAGCCAAGATTCCGGGGGGGGTACAGATACGCAGTATTTT

v_gene: TRBV7-8
abundance: -
j_gene: TRBJ2-5
d_gene: -
CDR3aa: CASSLGQEQTQYF
CDR3nt: TGTGCCAGCAGCTTAGGACAGGAACAGACCCAGTACTTC

v_gene: TRBV24-1
abundance: -
j_gene: TRBJ2-5
d_gene: -
CDR3aa: CATGHTETQYF
CDR3nt: TGTGCCACGGGACATACAGAGACCCAGTACTTC

v_gene: TRBV5-4
abundance: few
j_gene: TRBJ2-7
d_gene: -
CDR3aa: CASSSPSKEQYF
CDR3nt: TGTGCCAGCAGCTCCCCTAGCAAGGAGCAGTACTTC

v_gene: TRBV5-1
abundance: -
j_gene: TRBJ1-2
d_gene: TRBD1
CDR3aa: CASSSDRGGYTF
CDR3nt: TGCGCCAGCAGTTCGGACAGGGGAGGCTACACCTTC

v_gene: TRBV4-3
abundance: few
j_gene: TRBJ1-1
d_gene: -
CDR3aa: CASSQDWGGMNTEAFF
CDR3nt: TGCGCCAGCAGCCAAGATTGGGGGGGCATGAACACTGAAGCTTTCTTT

v_gene: TRBV4-2
abundance: -
j_gene: TRBJ2-3
d_gene: -
CDR3aa: CASTPRAGLTDTQYF
CDR3nt: TGTGCCAGCACACCCAGGGCGGGACTCACAGATACGCAGTATTTT